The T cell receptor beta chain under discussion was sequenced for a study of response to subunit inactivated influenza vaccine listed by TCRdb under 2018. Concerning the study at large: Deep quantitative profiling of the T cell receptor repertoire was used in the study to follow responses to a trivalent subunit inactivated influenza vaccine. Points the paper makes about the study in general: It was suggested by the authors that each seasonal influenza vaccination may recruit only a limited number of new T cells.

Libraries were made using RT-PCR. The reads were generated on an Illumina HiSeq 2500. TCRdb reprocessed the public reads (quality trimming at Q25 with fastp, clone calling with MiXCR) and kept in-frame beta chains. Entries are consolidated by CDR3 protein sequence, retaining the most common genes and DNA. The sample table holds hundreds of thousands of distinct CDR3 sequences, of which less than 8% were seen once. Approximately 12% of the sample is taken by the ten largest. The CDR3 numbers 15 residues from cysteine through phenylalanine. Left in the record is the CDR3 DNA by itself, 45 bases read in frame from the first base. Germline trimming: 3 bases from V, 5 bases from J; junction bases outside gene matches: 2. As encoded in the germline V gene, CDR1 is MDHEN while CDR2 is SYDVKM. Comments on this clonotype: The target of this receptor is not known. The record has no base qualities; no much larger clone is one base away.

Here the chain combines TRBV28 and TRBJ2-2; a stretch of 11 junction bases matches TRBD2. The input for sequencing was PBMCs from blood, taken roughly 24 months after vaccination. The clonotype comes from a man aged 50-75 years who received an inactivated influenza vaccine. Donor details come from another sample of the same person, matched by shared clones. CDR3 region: CASSFSSGRTGELFF. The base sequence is TGTGCCAGCAGTTTTTCTAGCGGGAGGACCGGGGAGCTGTTTTTT. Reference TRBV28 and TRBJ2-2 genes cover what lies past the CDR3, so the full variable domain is DVKVTQSSRYLVKRTGEKVFLECVQDMDHENMFWYRQDPGLGLRLIYFSYDVKMKEKGDIPEGYSVSREKKERFSLILESASTNQTSMYLCASSFSSGRTGELFFGEGSRLTVL.